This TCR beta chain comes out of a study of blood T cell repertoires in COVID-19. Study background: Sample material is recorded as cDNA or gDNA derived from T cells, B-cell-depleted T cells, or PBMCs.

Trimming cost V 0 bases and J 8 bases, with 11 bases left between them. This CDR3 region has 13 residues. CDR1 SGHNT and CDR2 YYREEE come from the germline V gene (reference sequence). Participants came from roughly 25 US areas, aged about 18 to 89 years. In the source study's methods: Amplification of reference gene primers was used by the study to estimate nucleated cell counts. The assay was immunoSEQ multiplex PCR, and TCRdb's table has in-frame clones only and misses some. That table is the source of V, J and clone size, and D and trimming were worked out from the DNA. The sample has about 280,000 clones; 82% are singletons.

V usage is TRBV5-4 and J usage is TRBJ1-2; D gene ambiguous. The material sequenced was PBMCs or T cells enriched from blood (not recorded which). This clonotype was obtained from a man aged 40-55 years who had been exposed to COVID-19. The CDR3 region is CASSLEAGLGYTF. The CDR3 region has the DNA TGTGCCAGCAGCTTGGAGGCGGGTCTCGGCTACACCTTC.